The next 4 T cell receptor beta chains were all read from a single sample in a study of T cell responses to AZD1222 COVID-19 vaccine (dated by TCRdb to about 2021). The receptor library was made with the immunoSEQ multiplex PCR assay. TCRdb obtained this table from immuneACCESS and retained in-frame rearrangements with V and J assigned. These tables miss some clones; where compared with another copy, unresolved V genes account for less than half of the shortfall, and the remainder is unexplained. Recorded for this sample are about 180,000 clones; more than 75% of them occurred a single time. The leading ten clones occupy 25% to 30% of the sample. According to the study, the label for this sample's time point signals: about 28 days (+/-7) after the second vaccine dose. Sequenced here: peripheral blood, sampled 28 days after the second AZD1222 dose. These receptor sequences come from an adult who received the AZD1222 COVID-19 vaccine.

The V call is TRBV5-1, the J call TRBJ2-7, with D hard to call. V was pared by 4 bases and J by 1 base, with 12 bases between. The germline V gene encodes CDR1 SGHRS and CDR2 YFSETQ. CDR3 length equals 14 residues. The DNA for the CDR3 is TGCGCCAGCAGCCTCGGCCTCGAGTCCTACGAGCAGTACTTC. Translation: CASSLGLESYEQYF.

V is TRBV2 and J is TRBJ2-7; perhaps TRBD2 as D (7 bases). The ends were cut back, 6 bases at V and 2 bases at J, with 20 bases in the middle. This CDR3 spans 16 amino acids. The germline V gene encodes CDR1 SNHLY and CDR2 FYNNEI. CDR3 sequence: CASRGRLGGPAYEQYF. DNA for the CDR3: TGTGCCAGCAGGGGTCGGCTGGGGGGGCCGGCCTACGAGCAGTACTTC.

This chain connects TRBV18 to TRBJ2-7, with a tentative D call TRBD1 (5 bases). V was pared by 0 bases and J by 13 bases, with 10 bases between. The CDR3 is 11 residues long. The V gene's germline CDR1 is KGHSH and CDR2 LQKENI. The CDR3 loop reads CASSPPGRVYF. In DNA form, the CDR3 reads TGTGCCAGCTCACCACCGGGCAGGGTATACTTC.

The chain is built from TRBV30 and TRBJ1-1; D is unclear. The CDR3 spans 11 residues. Germline CDR1 and CDR2: GTSNPN and SVGIG (reference sequence). V lost 7 bases and J 2 bases, leaving 8 bases between the germline ends. Here the CDR3 reads CASSRNTEAFF. The CDR3 DNA follows: TGTGCCTCTTCACGAAACACTGAAGCTTTCTTT.